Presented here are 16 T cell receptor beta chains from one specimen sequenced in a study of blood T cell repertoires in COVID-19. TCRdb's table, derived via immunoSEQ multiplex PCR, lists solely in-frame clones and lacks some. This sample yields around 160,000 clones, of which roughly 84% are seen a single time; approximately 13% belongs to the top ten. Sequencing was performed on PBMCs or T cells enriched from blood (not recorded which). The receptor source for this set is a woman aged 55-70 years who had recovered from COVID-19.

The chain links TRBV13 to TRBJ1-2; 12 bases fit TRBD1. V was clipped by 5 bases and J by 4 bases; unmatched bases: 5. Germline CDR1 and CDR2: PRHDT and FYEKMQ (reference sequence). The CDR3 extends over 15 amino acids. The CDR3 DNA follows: TGTGCCAGCAGCCAAGGGACAGGGGGCATCTATGGCTACACCTTC. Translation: CASSQGTGGIYGYTF.

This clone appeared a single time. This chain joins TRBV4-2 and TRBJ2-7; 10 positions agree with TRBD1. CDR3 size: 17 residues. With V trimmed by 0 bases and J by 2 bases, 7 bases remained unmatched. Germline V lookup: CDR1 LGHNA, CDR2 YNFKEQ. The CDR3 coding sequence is TGTGCCAGCAGCCAAGACCCCACCGGGACAGGGGCCTACGAGCAGTACTTC. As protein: CASSQDPTGTGAYEQYF.

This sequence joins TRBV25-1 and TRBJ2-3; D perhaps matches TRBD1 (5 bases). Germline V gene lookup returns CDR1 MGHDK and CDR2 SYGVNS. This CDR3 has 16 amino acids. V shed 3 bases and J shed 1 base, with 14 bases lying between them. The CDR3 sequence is CASSDRAGYGTDTQYF. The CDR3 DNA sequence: TGTGCCAGCAGTGATCGGGCAGGGTACGGCACAGATACGCAGTATTTT.

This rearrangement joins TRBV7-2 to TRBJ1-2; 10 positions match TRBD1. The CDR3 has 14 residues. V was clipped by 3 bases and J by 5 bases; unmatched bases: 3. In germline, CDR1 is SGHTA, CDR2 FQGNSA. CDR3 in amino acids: CASSFKGQGYGYTF. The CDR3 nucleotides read TGTGCCAGCAGCTTCAAGGGACAGGGGTATGGCTACACCTTC.

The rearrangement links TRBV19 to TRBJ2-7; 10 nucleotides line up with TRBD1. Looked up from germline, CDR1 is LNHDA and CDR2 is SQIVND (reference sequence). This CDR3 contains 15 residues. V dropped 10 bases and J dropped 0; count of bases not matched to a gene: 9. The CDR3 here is CATQETGGDSYEQYF. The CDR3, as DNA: TGTGCCACTCAGGAGACAGGGGGCGACTCCTACGAGCAGTACTTC.

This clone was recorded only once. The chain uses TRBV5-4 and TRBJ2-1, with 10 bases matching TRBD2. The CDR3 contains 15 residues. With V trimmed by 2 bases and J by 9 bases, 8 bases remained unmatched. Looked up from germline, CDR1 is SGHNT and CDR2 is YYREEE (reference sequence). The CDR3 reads CASSFSLAGVSEQFF. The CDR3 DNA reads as TGTGCCAGCAGCTTCAGTCTAGCGGGGGTGAGTGAGCAGTTCTTC.

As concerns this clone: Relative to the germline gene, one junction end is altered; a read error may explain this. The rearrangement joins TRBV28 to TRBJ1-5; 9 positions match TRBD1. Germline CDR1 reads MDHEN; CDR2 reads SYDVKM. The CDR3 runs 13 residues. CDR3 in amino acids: CASSLLYSGTGIF. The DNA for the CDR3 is TGTGCCAGCAGTTTACTTTACTCCGGGACAGGGATTTTT.

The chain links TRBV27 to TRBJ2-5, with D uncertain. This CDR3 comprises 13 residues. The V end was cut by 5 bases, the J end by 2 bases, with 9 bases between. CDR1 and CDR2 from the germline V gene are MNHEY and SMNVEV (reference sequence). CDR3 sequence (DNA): TGTGCCAGCAGTATGAACTTGCAAGAGACCCAGTACTTC. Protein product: CASSMNLQETQYF.

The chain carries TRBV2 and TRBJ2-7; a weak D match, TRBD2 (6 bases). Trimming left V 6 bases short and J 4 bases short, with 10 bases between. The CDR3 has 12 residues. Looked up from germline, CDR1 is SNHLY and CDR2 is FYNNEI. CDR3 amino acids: CASRELAYEQYF. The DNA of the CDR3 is TGTGCCAGCAGGGAACTAGCTTACGAGCAGTACTTC. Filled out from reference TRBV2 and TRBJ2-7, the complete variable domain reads EPEVTQTPSHQVTQMGQEVILRCVPISNHLYFYWYRQILGQKVEFLVSFYNNEISEKSEIFDDQFSVERPDGSNFTLKIRSTKLEDSAMYFCASRELAYEQYFGPGTRLTVT.

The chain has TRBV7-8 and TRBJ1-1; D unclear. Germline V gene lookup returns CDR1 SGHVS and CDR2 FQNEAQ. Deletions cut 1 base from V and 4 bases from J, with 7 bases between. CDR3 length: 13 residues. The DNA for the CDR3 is TGTGCCAGCAGCTTAGGTTCCGGCACTGAAGCTTTCTTT. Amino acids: CASSLGSGTEAFF.

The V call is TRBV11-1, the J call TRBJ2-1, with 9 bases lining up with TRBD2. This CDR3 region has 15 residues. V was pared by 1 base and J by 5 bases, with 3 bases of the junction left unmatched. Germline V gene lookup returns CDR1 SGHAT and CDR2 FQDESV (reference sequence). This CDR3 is CASSLGASGNNEQFF. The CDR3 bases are TGTGCCAGCAGCTTAGGGGCTAGCGGGAACAATGAGCAGTTCTTC.

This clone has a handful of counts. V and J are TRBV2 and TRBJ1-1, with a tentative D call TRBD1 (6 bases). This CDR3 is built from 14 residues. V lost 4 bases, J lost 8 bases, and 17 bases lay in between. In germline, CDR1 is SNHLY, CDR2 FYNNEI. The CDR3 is CASSAGVQGPEAFF. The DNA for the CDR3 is TGTGCCAGCAGTGCGGGTGTCCAGGGGCCAGAAGCTTTCTTT.

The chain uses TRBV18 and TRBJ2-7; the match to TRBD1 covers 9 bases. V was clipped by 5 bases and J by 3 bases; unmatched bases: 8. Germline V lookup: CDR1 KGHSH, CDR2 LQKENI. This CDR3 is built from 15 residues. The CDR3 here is CASSVTGGPFYEQYF. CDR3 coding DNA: TGTGCCAGCTCAGTGACAGGGGGTCCTTTCTACGAGCAGTACTTC.

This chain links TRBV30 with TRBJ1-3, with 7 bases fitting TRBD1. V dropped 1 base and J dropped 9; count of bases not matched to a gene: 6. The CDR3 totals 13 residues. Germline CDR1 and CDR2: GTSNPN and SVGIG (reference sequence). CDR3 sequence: CAWSAQGIGTIYF. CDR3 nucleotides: TGTGCCTGGAGTGCACAGGGGATCGGCACCATATATTTT.

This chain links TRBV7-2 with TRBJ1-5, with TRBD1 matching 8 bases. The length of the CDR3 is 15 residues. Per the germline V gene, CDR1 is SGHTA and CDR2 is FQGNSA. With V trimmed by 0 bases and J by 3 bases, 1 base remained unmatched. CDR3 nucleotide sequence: TGTGCCAGCAGCTTAGCCAGGGGGCACAATCAGCCCCAGCATTTT. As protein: CASSLARGHNQPQHF.

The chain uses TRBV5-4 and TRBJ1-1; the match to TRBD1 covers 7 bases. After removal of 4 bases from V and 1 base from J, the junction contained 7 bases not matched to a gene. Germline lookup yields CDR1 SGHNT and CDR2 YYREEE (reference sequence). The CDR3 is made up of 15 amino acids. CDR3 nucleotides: TGTGCCAGCAGCATACTGGACAGGCGGAACACTGAAGCTTTCTTT. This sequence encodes CASSILDRRNTEAFF.